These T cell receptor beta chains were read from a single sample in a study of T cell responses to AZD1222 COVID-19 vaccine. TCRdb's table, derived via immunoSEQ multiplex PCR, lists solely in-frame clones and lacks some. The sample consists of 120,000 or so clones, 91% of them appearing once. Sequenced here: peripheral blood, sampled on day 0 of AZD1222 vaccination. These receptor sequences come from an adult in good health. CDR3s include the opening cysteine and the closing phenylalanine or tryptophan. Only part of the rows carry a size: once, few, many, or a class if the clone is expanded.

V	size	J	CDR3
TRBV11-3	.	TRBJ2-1	CASSLDWTTNNEQFF
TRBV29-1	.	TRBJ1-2	CSVGALDQGKYGYTF
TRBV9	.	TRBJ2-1	CASSVDSGIYNEQFF
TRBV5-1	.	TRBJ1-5	CASSLTAGTQPQHF
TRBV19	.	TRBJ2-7	CASSPPGDNEQYF
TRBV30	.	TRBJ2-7	CAWSFSGRGEQYF
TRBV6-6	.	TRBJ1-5	CASSFGAYSNQPQHF
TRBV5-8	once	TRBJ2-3	CASSPQLAGATDTQYF
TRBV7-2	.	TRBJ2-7	CASSSSRYEQYF
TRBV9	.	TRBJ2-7	CASSGGDRAYEQYF
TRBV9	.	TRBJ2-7	CASSPLKGFSYEQYF
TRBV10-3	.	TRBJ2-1	CAISTPGLAPSSYNEQFF
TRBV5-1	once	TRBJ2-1	CASSLSAGASYNEQFF
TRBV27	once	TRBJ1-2	CASSLDRASGYTF
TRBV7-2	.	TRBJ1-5	CASSERAGNQPQHF
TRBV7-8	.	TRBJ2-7	CASSLALATYEQYF
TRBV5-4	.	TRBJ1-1	CASSLGGNTEAFF
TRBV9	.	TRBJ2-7	CASSPFDRGAYEQYF
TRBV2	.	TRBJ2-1	CASTGRVNEQFF
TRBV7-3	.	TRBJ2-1	CASSLLPSYNEQFF
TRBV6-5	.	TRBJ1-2	CASSRDRAYGYTF
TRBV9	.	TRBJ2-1	CASSVEGPESYNEQFF
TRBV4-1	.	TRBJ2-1	CASSLRLAGGNEQFF
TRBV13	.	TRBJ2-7	CASSLGLASYEQYF
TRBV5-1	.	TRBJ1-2	CASSIDFTANYGYTF
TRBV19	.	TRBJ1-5	CAGRGNQPQHF
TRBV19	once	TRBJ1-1	CASSWDRHGDTEAFF
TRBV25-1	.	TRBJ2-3	CASSGSPLVEAQYF
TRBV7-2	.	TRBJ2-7	CASSLTSYEQYF
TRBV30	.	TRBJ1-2	CAWSVSYGYTF
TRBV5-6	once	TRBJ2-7	CASSLMGQGPLQYF
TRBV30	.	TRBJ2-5	CAWSRRKRGPGETQYF
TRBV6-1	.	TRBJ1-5	CASSEGGGQPQHF
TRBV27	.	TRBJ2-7	CASSGLAGVEQYF
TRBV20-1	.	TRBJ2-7	CSAEVGYEQYF
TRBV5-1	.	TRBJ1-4	CASGLGTNEKLFF
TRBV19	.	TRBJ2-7	CASGQTSSYEQYF
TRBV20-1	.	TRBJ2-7	CSARDYYEQYF
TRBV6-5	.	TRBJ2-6	CASSYRISGANVLTF
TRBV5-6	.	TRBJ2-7	CASSYRDIVSYEQYF
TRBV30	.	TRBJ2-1	CASFRRDSYNEQFF
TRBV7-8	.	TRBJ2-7	CASRQRTNYEQYF
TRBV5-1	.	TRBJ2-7	CASSRSPSYEQYF
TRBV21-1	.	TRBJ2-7	CASSKDTAYEQYF
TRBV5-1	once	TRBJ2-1	CASSFTLAVFNEQFF
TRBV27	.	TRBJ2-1	CASSSVWVVLYNEQFF
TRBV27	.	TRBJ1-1	CASSLIYRATGMSTEAFF
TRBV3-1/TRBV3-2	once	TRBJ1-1	CASSQGHSAGTEAFF
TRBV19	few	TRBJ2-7	CASSPNSYEQYF
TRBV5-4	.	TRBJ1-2	CASSPDRERGYTF
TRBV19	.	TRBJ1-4	CASSIQILDSGKLFF
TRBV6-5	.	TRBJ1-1	CASSHPSPSTEAFF
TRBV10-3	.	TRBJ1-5	CAISEGEGVLRQPQHF
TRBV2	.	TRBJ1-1	CASSHWGQGNTEAFF
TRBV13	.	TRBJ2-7	CASSPQDTYEQYF
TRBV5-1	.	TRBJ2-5	CASSLTGQTQYF
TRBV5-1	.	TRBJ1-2	CASSPGGGLVGYTF
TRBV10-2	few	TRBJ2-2	CASSVYRDTGELFF
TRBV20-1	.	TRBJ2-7	CSASVRLAGAEQYF